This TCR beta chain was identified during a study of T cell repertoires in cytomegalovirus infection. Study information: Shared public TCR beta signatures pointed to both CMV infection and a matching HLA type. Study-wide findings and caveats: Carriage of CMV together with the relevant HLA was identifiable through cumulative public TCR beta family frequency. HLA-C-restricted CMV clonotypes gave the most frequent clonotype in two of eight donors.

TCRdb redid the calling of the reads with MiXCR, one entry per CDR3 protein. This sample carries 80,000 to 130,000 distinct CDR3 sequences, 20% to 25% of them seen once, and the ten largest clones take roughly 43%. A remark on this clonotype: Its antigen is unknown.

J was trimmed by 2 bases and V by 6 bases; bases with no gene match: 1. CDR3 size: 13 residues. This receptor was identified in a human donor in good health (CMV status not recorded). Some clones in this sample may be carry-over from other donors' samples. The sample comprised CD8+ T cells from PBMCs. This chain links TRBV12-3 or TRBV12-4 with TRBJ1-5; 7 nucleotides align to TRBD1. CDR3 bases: TGTGCCAGCAGGACAGGGCGCAATCAGCCCCAGCATTTT. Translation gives CASRTGRNQPQHF.